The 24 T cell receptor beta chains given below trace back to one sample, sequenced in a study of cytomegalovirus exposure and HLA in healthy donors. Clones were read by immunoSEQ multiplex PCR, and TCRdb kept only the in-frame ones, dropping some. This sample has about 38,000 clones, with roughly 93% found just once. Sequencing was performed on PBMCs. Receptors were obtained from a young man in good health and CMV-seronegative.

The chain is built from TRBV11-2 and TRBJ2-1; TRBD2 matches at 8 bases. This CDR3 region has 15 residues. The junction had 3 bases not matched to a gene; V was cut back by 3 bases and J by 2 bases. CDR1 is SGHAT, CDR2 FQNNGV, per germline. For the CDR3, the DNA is TGTGCCAGCAGCTTCCGAGCGGGAGCCTACAATGAGCAGTTCTTC. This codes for CASSFRAGAYNEQFF.

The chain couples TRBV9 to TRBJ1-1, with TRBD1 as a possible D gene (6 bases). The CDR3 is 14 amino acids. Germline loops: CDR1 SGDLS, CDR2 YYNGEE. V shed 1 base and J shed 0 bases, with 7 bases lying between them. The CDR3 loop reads CASSVTGMNTEAFF. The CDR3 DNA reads TGTGCCAGCAGCGTAACAGGGATGAACACTGAAGCTTTCTTT.

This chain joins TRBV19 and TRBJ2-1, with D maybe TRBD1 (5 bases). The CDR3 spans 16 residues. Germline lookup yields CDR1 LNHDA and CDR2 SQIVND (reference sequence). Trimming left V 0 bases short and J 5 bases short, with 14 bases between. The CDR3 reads CASSIDLGVRHNEQFF. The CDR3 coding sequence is TGTGCCAGTAGTATAGATCTAGGGGTTCGGCACAATGAGCAGTTCTTC.

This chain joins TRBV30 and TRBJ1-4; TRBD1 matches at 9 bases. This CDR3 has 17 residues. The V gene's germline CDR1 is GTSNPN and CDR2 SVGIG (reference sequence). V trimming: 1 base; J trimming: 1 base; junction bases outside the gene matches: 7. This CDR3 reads CAWSATGQGRTNEKLFF. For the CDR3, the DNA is TGTGCCTGGAGTGCTACGGGACAGGGCCGAACTAATGAAAAACTGTTTTTT.

The CDR3 protein is CASSFTKNTGELFF. In nucleotides, the CDR3 is TGTGCCAGCAGCTTCACAAAGAACACCGGGGAGCTGTTTTTT. V gene TRBV5-4 combines with J gene TRBJ2-2; D not certain. The V gene lost 2 bases and the J gene lost 1 base, with 6 bases spanning the gap. CDR3 size: 14 residues. Per germline, CDR1 SGHNT and CDR2 YYREEE (reference sequence).

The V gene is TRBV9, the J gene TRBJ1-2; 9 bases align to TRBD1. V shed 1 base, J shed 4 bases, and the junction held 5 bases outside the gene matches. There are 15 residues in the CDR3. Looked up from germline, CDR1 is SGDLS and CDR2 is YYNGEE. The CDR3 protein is CASSVTRDRAYGYTF. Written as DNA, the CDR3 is TGTGCCAGCAGCGTAACCCGGGACAGGGCCTATGGCTACACCTTC.

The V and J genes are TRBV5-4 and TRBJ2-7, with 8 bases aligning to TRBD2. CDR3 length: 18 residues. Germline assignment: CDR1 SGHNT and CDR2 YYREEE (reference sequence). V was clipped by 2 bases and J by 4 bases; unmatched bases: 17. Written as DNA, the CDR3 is TGTGCCAGCAGCTTAGACGGGGGGGCCGCCAGATCGAAATACGAGCAGTACTTC. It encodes CASSLDGGAARSKYEQYF. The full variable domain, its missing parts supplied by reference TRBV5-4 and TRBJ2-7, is ETGVTQSPTHLIKTRGQQVTLRCSSQSGHNTVSWYQQALGQGPQFIFQYYREEENGRGNFPPRFSGLQFPNYSSELNVNALELDDSALYLCASSLDGGAARSKYEQYFGPGTRLTVT.

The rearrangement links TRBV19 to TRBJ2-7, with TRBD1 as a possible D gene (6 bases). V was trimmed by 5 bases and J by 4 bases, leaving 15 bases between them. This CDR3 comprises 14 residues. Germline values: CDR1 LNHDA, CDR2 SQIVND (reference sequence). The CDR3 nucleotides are TGTGCCAGTAGTCCGCCAGGGGCGAGGTACGAGCAGTACTTC. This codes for CASSPPGARYEQYF.

The CDR3 coding sequence is TGTGCCAGTCAGGTGACAGCCCCAAACACCGGGGAGCTGTTTTTT. Its protein product is CASQVTAPNTGELFF. The chain links TRBV19 to TRBJ2-2; tentatively, D is TRBD1 (5 bases). Trimming removed 8 bases from V and 2 bases from J, with 15 bases in between. The length of the CDR3 is 15 residues. Germline-derived CDR1 and CDR2 are LNHDA and SQIVND (reference sequence).

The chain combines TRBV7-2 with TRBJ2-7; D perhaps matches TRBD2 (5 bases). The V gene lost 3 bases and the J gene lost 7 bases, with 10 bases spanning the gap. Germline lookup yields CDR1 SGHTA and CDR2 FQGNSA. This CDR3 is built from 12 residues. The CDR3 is CASSFGRREQYF. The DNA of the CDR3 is TGTGCCAGCAGCTTCGGAAGGAGGGAGCAGTACTTC. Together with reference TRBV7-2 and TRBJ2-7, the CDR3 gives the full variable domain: GAGVSQSPSNKVTEKGKDVELRCDPISGHTALYWYRQSLGQGLEFLIYFQGNSAPDKSGLPSDRFSAERTGGSVSTLTIQRTQQEDSAVYLCASSFGRREQYFGPGTRLTVT.

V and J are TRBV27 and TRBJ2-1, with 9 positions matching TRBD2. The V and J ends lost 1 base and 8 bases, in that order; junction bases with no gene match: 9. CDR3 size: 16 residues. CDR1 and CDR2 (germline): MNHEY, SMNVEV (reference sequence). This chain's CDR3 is CASSLFAGGSIDEQFF. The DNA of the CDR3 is TGTGCCAGCAGTTTATTTGCGGGAGGGTCCATCGATGAGCAGTTCTTC.

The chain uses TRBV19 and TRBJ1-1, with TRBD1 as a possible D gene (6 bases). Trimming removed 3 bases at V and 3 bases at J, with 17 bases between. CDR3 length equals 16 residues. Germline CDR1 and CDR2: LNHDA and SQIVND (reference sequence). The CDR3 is CASSIWGGREDTEAFF. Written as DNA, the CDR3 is TGTGCCAGTAGTATTTGGGGGGGCAGGGAGGACACTGAAGCTTTCTTT.

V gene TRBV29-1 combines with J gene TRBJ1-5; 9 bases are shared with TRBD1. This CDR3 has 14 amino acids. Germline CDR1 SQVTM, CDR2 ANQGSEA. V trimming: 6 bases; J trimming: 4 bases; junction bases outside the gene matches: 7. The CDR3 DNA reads TGCAGCGTGCACACCGGGACAGGGAATCAGCCCCAGCATTTT. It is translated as CSVHTGTGNQPQHF.

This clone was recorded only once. The chain's CDR3 is CASSLSRQGANEQYF. For the CDR3, the DNA is TGTGCCAGCAGTTTATCTCGACAGGGGGCGAACGAGCAGTACTTC. The chain links TRBV27 to TRBJ2-7; 10 nucleotides agree with TRBD1. Per germline, CDR1 MNHEY and CDR2 SMNVEV (reference sequence). There are 15 residues in the CDR3. V dropped 0 bases and J dropped 5; count of bases not matched to a gene: 4.

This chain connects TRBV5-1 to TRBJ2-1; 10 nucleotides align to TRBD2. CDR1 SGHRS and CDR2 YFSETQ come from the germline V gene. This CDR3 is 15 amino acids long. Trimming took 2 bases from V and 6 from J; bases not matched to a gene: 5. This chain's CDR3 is CASSFGLAGANEQFF. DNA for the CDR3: TGCGCCAGCAGCTTTGGGCTAGCGGGAGCCAATGAGCAGTTCTTC.

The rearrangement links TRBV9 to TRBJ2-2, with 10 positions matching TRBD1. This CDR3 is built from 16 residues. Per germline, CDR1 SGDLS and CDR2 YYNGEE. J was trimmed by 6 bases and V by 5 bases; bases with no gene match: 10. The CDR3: CASSDTGTGVPGELFF. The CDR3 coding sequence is TGTGCCAGCAGTGATACCGGGACAGGGGTTCCCGGGGAGCTGTTTTTT.

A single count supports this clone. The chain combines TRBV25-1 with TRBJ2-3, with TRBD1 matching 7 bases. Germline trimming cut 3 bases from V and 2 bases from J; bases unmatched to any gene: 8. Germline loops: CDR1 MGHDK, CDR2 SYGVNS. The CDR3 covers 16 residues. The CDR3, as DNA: TGTGCCAGCAGTGACCCAGGACAGGCGACCACAGATACGCAGTATTTT. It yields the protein CASSDPGQATTDTQYF.

The CDR3 loop reads CASSVLSPYNSPLHF. CDR3 in DNA: TGTGCCAGCAGTGTTTTGAGCCCTTATAATTCACCCCTCCACTTT. The gene calls are TRBV2 and TRBJ1-6; no definite D call. Trimming pared 4 bases from V and 4 bases from J, leaving 11 bases between. The germline V gene has CDR1 SNHLY and CDR2 FYNNEI. The CDR3 consists of 15 residues.

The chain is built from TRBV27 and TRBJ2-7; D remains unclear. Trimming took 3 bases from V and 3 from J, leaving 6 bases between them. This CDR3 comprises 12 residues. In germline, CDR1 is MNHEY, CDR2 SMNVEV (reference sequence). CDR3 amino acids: CASSLAFYEQYF. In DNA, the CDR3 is TGTGCCAGCAGTTTGGCTTTCTACGAGCAGTACTTC.

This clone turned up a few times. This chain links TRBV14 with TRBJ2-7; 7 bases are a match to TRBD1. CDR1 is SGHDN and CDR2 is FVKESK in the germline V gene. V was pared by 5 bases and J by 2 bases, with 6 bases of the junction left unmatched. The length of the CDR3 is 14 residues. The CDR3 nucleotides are TGTGCCAGCAGCTCTTTGACAGGGCCCTACGAGCAGTACTTC. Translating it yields CASSSLTGPYEQYF.

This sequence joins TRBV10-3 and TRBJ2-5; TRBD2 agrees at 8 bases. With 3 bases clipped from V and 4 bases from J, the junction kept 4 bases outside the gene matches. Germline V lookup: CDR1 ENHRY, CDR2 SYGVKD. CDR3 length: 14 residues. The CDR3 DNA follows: TGTGCCATCAGTGAAGGGCTAGCGGGAGAGACCCAGTACTTC. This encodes CAISEGLAGETQYF.

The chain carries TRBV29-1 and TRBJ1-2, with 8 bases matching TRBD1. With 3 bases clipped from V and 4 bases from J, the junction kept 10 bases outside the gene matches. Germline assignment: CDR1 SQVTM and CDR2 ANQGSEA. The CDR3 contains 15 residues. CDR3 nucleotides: TGCAGCGTTGATACAGGGGGGGAGCTCTTCTATGGCTACACCTTC. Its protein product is CSVDTGGELFYGYTF.

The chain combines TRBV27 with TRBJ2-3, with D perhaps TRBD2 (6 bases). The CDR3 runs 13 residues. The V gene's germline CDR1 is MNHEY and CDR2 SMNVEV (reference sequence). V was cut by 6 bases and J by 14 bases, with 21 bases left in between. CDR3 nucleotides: TGTGCCAGCAGCATGTACGGGGCGGGACCGAGGTATTTT. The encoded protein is CASSMYGAGPRYF.

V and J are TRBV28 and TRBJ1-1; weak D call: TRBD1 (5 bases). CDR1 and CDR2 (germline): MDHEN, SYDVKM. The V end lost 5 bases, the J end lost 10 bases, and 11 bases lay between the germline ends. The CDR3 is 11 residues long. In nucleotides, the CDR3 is TGTGCCAGCAGTGGGCGCGGGGGAGCTTTCTTT. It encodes CASSGRGGAFF.